The 3 T cell receptor beta chains in this list originate from one sample, sequenced in a study of OX40 agonist ivuxolimab in advanced cancers. Produced via immunoSEQ multiplex PCR; TCRdb's table is partial and in-frame only. The sample has tens of thousands of clones, 80% to 85% seen once; the top ten hold about 4.5%. The material sequenced was CD4+ or CD8+ T cells sorted from blood, taken in a trial of the OX40 agonist ivuxolimab. Receptors were obtained from an adult with an advanced solid tumor such as melanoma, head and neck, liver or kidney cancer.

This rearrangement joins TRBV28 to TRBJ1-3; 8 bases fit TRBD1. Germline loops: CDR1 MDHEN, CDR2 SYDVKM. The CDR3 has 15 amino acids. J was trimmed by 4 bases and V by 2 bases; bases with no gene match: 4. DNA of the CDR3: TGTGCCAGCAGTTTACCCGACAGGGGCGGAAACACCATATATTTT. Residues: CASSLPDRGGNTIYF. The entire variable domain, with the rest obtained from reference TRBV28 and TRBJ1-3, is as follows: DVKVTQSSRYLVKRTGEKVFLECVQDMDHENMFWYRQDPGLGLRLIYFSYDVKMKEKGDIPEGYSVSREKKERFSLILESASTNQTSMYLCASSLPDRGGNTIYFGEGSWLTVV.

J is TRBJ2-7 and V is TRBV28; 9 bases match TRBD1. With V trimmed by 7 bases and J by 4 bases, 11 bases remained unmatched. The CDR3 extends over 15 amino acids. Germline values: CDR1 MDHEN, CDR2 SYDVKM. CDR3 DNA sequence: TGTGCCAGCATCTCTTCCCGGACAGGGGTATACGAGCAGTACTTC. Its translation is CASISSRTGVYEQYF.

This clone appeared once. The rearrangement uses TRBV30 and TRBJ1-5; 7 bases fit TRBD1. The germline V gene encodes CDR1 GTSNPN and CDR2 SVGIG (reference sequence). The CDR3 has 15 residues. J gave up 7 bases and V 2 bases, and 11 bases lay outside the gene matches. The CDR3 nucleotides read TGTGCCTGGAGTCCGACGACAGGGTATAACCAGCCCCAGCATTTT. Its protein product is CAWSPTTGYNQPQHF.